This T cell receptor (beta chain) emerged from a study of cytomegalovirus exposure and HLA in healthy donors listed by TCRdb under 2017. About the investigation overall: An earlier analysis of about 530 of the donors reported 276 Gb of sequence data and 117 million unique TCR beta sequences obtained from about 200 million T cells. The study was designed to test whether signatures of past pathogen exposure could be identified by cataloging public T cell receptors. Genome-wide SNP genotypes for about 60% of the roughly 700 donors were used in a later genetic analysis, which treated that subset as a discovery cohort. Donor age, sex, ethnicity and CMV serostatus were compiled alongside the repertoire data. Every discovery cohort repertoire had been produced on one sequencing platform. To decide whether each TCR beta V gene segment behaved as functional or pseudogenic, an earlier analysis of some 540 of the donors relied on high-throughput TCR beta sequencing. The number of typed donors differed by locus: about 620-630 for A, B, C, DRB1 and DQB1; some 500 for DQA1; about 600 for DPA1; and around 470 for DPB1. To predict cytomegalovirus infection status, the study combined high-throughput TCR immunosequencing, statistical association of individual TCRs with disease status, and machine learning. The study profiled the T cell repertoires of 500 to 800 subjects by immunosequencing and related them to cytomegalovirus serostatus. In a later analysis, previously published TCR beta repertoires from more than 500 donors were re-analyzed and high-resolution HLA genotyping was added so that TCR occurrence patterns could be studied. Rather than drawing on any new phenotypic data, the later analysis identified candidate immune exposures from TCR beta sequences and the way those sequences occurred across donors. Besides the first cohort of about 730 subjects, a separate validation cohort made up of 120 different subjects was used. Among 350 to 400 genotyped donors of the cohort, an average of 235,054 unique TCR beta nucleotide sequences were sequenced per donor, roughly 20% of them non-productive. About 310 gigabases of sequencing data and 80 million or so unique TCR sequences were included in an early release covering about 620 HLA-typed donors. Five DR-DQ haplotypes were handled as single units for association and clustering because linkage in the cohort was strong. Both class I and class II loci were covered by HLA typing, at four-digit resolution. The genetic ancestry cluster associated with self-reported Caucasian donors included over 65% of the approximately 430 genotyped donors.

Summary of the overall study and its limitations: In a later genetic analysis, a missense DCLRE1C variant was associated with V-gene and J-gene trimming of TCR beta chains, and the association was replicated in an independent cohort. In vitro tests confirmed that three of the cytomegalovirus-associated TCR beta chains recognize cytomegalovirus antigens. Immune exposure information for the cohort was limited to CMV serostatus. The cohort was sequenced for TCR beta chains only, and without alpha or paired-chain data the features that could be detected were limited. A total of 164 TCR beta chains were listed by the study as associated with cytomegalovirus. Sequencing depth was assumed to be roughly uniform across donors in the presence/absence analyses, though that assumption may not hold. HLA typing was unavailable for some donors at each locus, so association tests used only the typed subset. In a later analysis, HLA-associated TCR beta chains showed more clonal expansion and lower generation probabilities than non-associated chains that were equally common. Because counts were too low, roughly 16 rarely observed V segments, including chromosome 9 orphons, were left out of the earlier analysis of about 500 of the donors. A group of highly shared sequence variants was considered likely to be a technical artifact of the sequencing pipeline. An earlier analysis of 587 of the donors showed that most TCR beta V segments appeared in productive rearrangements either about 87% or about 30% of the time, which broadly matched IMGT annotations. In a later analysis, most CMV-associated TCR beta chains were found to appear HLA-restricted, with HLA associations seemingly driven largely by CMV exposure. A later analysis reported that several top co-occurrence clusters appeared linked to parvovirus B19, influenza, CMV and Epstein-Barr virus. The classifier was reported to diagnose cytomegalovirus status with high specificity and sensitivity in both the original cohort and the validation cohort. Compared with the approximately 670-donor mean, donors in an Asian-associated ancestry cluster had fewer N-insertions in productive TCRs, according to a later genetic analysis. Linkage disequilibrium might explain the correlated functional status among segregating V segments, but an unknown experimental factor could not be ruled out. Most TCR sequences were seen in very few donors, while some public TCRs were found in many individuals. When HLA alleles, especially DR and DQ, strongly co-occurred, TCR associations were difficult to assign to individual alleles. A later analysis associated 17,000 or so TCR beta sequences with specific HLA alleles at a false discovery rate of 0.05. Some IMGT-functional V segments, including TRBV6-2 and TRBV6-3, could not be distinguished by the 87-base-pair reads and were therefore excluded. It was suggested by the authors that the approach could potentially be generalized to other disease states and immunological phenotypes. A further reported finding was that TCR beta sequences accurately predicted the HLA-A and HLA-B alleles for most subjects in the first cohort. In a later analysis, TCR association rates were found to vary across HLA loci, with the most associated TCRs seen for DRB1 alleles and the fewest for HLA-C alleles.

Library preparation employed the immunoSEQ multiplex PCR assay. The multiplex PCR relied on a mix of 60 forward primers for TCR Vbeta segments and 13 reverse primers for TCR Jbeta segments. Amplification of the CDR3 region of rearranged TCR beta genes was performed with a multiplex PCR assay on genomic DNA. The Illumina HiSeq System was used to sequence the amplified TCR beta libraries as 87-base-pair reads. On the authors' methods: A later analysis counted about 80 million unique TCR beta chains across the 666 repertoires, and 9.5 million to 11 million of these chains were shared by at least two donors. Raw reads were error-corrected and collapsed into unique sequences by a nearest-neighbor algorithm in which closely related sequences were merged to remove PCR and sequencing errors. CDR3 sequences were aligned to IMGT reference sequences to assign V, D and J gene segments. Each retained sequence needed at least a six-nucleotide match to both a V gene segment and a J gene segment. A rearrangement counted as productive if the CDR3 had no stop codons and remained in frame with V and J, and every other rearrangement counted as non-productive. CDR3 was defined by IMGT convention, running from the second conserved V-encoded cysteine to the conserved J-encoded phenylalanine. In an earlier analysis of more than 550 of the donors, sequences lacking an unambiguous match to a single V gene segment were excluded. In an earlier analysis of approximately 550 of the donors, V segments were called functional above 56.7% productive rearrangements and were called segregating when the between-donor standard deviation exceeded 5%. To diagnose cytomegalovirus status from the catalog of TCR beta chain sequences, a statistical classification framework was built. In a later analysis, TCR nucleotide sequences were compared against IMGT/GENE-DB human TR gene sequences so that V and J genes could be assigned. The TCRdist pipeline was used in a later analysis to assign CDR3 sequences and most-parsimonious VDJ recombination scenarios. In a later analysis, each TCR beta chain was defined by its CDR3 amino acid sequence together with its V-gene family, and reads lacking a unique V-gene family were excluded. As a way to deal with suspected cross-contamination and a sequencing artifact, a later analysis dropped 500 to 700 nucleotide sequences that were highly shared and had low generation probability. In a later analysis, a clonal expansion index was calculated for each public chain from normalized within-repertoire ranks of inferred template counts. Generation probabilities in a later analysis came from a VDJ recombination model fitted to out-of-frame rearrangements, and those results were checked against IGoR. A later analysis scored TCR-TCR, TCR-HLA and TCR-CMV co-occurrence with hypergeometric tests, applying a repertoire-size bias correction to TCR pairs. False discovery rates were estimated in a later analysis by permuting HLA or CMV assignments 20 times. A later analysis grouped co-occurring TCRs with DBSCAN, adding TCRdist sequence similarity when clustering within HLA-allele-positive subsets. For co-occurrence clustering, repertoires with fewer than 30,000 or more than 120,000 public chains were excluded, along with four to six repertoires with anomalous nucleotide sharing. The table was pulled from immuneACCESS by TCRdb, which kept in-frame rearrangements only. Such tables lose some clones; where checked, under half of the loss comes from unresolved V genes, and the rest has no known cause. V and J calls plus clone size are reproduced from that table; the DNA served to infer D and trimming. The sample data list about 150,000 clones, and 70% of these were observed just once. The ten biggest clones cover 2.1% of the sample.

The cohort comprised some 700 healthy bone marrow donors. At the time of sampling, all cohort members were nominally healthy, though unrecorded immune exposures were likely present. The donor was CMV seropositive and was included in the group of approximately 310 seropositive cohort members. A peripheral blood sample was collected from each donor, and TCR beta sequencing was performed on peripheral blood mononuclear cells. Genomic DNA extraction from the blood cell samples was performed with the Qiagen DNeasy Blood Extraction Kit. About this clone itself: The antigen it binds to is not known. No qualities accompany the bases; no much larger clone lies one base away.

CDR1 and CDR2, per the germline V gene (reference sequence), are LNHDA and SQIVND. Spanning cysteine to phenylalanine, the CDR3 consists of 17 amino acids. Only the CDR3 portion is preserved as DNA: 51 bases, with reading frame beginning at the first base. Relative to germline, V is missing 3 bases and J is missing 1 base, with 9 bases of the junction outside any gene match. Rearrangement joined TRBV19 to TRBJ2-3; a stretch of 8 junction bases matches TRBD2. What was sequenced was PBMCs. The TCR was taken from a woman in her sixties in good health and CMV-seropositive. At the DNA level, the sequence is TGTGCCAGTAGTATTGGCCCCGGGGGGGGACGCACAGATACGCAGTATTTT. This sequence encodes CASSIGPGGGRTDTQYF.